A selection of T cell receptor beta chains follows, all from one sample in a study of radiotherapy plus CTLA-4 blockade in lung cancer. Only in-frame clones appear in the TCRdb table, and some are missing; sequencing was by immunoSEQ multiplex PCR. The sample comprises around 44,000 clones, approximately 86% of which are singletons, and about 17% rests with the top ten. The specimen was peripheral blood, collected from a patient treated with radiotherapy plus ipilimumab. The receptors here all came from a human donor with non-small cell lung cancer that progressed on radiotherapy plus ipilimumab. Some clones in this sample may be carry-over from other donors' samples. Each CDR3 is given with its conserved first and last residue.

14	TRBV28	TRBJ1-1	CASSLNRGAFEAFF
15	TRBV5-3	TRBJ2-7	CARSCPGTSDYEQYF
14	TRBV10-3	TRBJ1-2	CAISESSRNYGYTF
16	TRBV5-1	TRBJ2-3	CASSGVAGVGTDTQYF
13	TRBV30	TRBJ2-2	CAWSGQGPGELFF
14	TRBV2	TRBJ2-7	CASSGLTSSYEQYF
14	TRBV29-1	TRBJ2-2	CSVDRDSNTGELFF
12	TRBV6-5	TRBJ2-7	CASSYTGYEQYF
16	TRBV10-3	TRBJ1-5	CAISEQGAGGPQPQHF
14	TRBV15	TRBJ1-1	CATSRGLLPGWAFF
15	TRBV2	TRBJ1-1	CASSVRGLEVLGAFF
12	TRBV2	TRBJ2-3	CASSGLADTQYF
11	TRBV6-1	TRBJ2-7	CASRDLREQYF
11	TRBV20-1	TRBJ2-7	CSAQGLIEQYF
15	TRBV5-1	TRBJ2-1	CASSLGGMSGDEQFF
16	TRBV7-8	TRBJ1-2	CASSLERFLPAGGYTF
13	TRBV14	TRBJ1-2	CASSQTGLDGYTF
14	TRBV2	TRBJ2-3	CASRLAGSTDTQYF
13	TRBV7-3	TRBJ1-2	CASSEGATDGYTF
14	TRBV11-1	TRBJ1-2	CASSPSGANYGYTF
15	TRBV15	TRBJ2-5	CATSRALAGQETQYF
16	TRBV6-1	TRBJ2-1	CASSGLAGVTYNEQFF
12	TRBV6-4	TRBJ2-2	CASSQRAGELFF
17	TRBV13	TRBJ2-3	CASSLRLAGGHTDTQYF
15	TRBV28	TRBJ2-5	CASSSPGQGQETQYF
15	TRBV5-1	TRBJ2-3	CASSLIGQPTDTQYF
15	TRBV4-2	TRBJ1-5	CASSQGDEGDQPQHF
12	TRBV6-1	TRBJ2-7	CASTTIAGEQYF
12	TRBV7-2	TRBJ2-3	CASSMGADTQYF
13	TRBV15	TRBJ1-2	CATSSGGIYGYTF
15	TRBV27	TRBJ2-1	CASSFGTKLYNEQFF
13	TRBV12-1	TRBJ2-3	CASSYGTDDTQYF
16	TRBV6-6	TRBJ2-3	CASSYAGQGLTDTQYF
15	TRBV6-6	TRBJ2-2	CASSLRSGSTGELFF
16	TRBV7-9	TRBJ2-2	CASSLPSSGGTGELFF
12	TRBV5-4	TRBJ2-1	CASSLGGNEQFF
13	TRBV30	TRBJ2-7	CAWSHSGSPEQYF
14	TRBV7-2	TRBJ2-5	CASSLERGKETQYF
16	TRBV4-2	TRBJ2-2	CASSRSGGGGTGELFF
21	TRBV7-8	TRBJ2-1	CASRFPLGGSGSDGSYNEQFF
16	TRBV14	TRBJ1-5	CASSQERDNSNQPQHF
15	TRBV7-6	TRBJ2-7	CASSPYAGITYEQYF
15	TRBV6-1	TRBJ2-3	CASSEERGGTDTQYF
15	TRBV7-2	TRBJ1-1	CASRRFDRGGTEAFF
13	TRBV27	TRBJ2-1	CASQGVPYNEQFF
13	TRBV5-1	TRBJ2-3	CASSLPGSDTQYF
15	TRBV5-1	TRBJ1-2	CASSLAAVGTYGYTF
13	TRBV10-1	TRBJ1-2	CASSGTANYGYTF
15	TRBV5-1	TRBJ2-1	CASSLEDGSYNEQFF
18	TRBV7-6	TRBJ2-1	CASSLDDGTSGLYNEQFF
15	TRBV19	TRBJ2-7	CASSKRPGLASEQYF
13	TRBV2	TRBJ1-5	CASSAPGLQPQHF
17	TRBV5-1	TRBJ1-1	CASSTQGARYFRTEAFF
20	TRBV5-4	TRBJ2-3	CASSLGLAGVRGNSTDTQYF
16	TRBV15	TRBJ2-5	CATIGAGQGAGETQYF
13	TRBV10-1	TRBJ2-7	CASSESRVNEQYF